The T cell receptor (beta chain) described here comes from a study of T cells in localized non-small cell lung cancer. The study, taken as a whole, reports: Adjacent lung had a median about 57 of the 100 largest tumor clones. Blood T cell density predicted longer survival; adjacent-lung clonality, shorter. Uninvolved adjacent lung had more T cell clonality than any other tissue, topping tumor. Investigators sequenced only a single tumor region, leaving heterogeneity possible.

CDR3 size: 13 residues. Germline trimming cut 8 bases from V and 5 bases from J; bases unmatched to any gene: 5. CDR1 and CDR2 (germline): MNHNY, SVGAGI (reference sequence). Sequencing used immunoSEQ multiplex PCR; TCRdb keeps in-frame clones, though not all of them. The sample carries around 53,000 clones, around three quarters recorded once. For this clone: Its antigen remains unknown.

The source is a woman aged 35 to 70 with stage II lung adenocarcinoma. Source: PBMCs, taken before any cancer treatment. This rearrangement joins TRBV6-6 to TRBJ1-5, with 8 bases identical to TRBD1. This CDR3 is CASGGQDDQPQHF. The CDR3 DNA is TGTGCCAGCGGGGGACAGGATGATCAGCCCCAGCATTTT.